The 23 T cell receptor beta chains presented below share a single source sample, sequenced in a study of blood T cell repertoires in COVID-19. Using immunoSEQ multiplex PCR, the repertoire was profiled, and TCRdb retains in-frame clones only, with some absent. The sample lists some 180,000 clones, about 76% occurring once. Sequencing was performed on peripheral blood. Receptors were obtained from a woman aged 40-49 years with COVID-19, enrolled during active disease.

V is TRBV25-1 and J is TRBJ2-1; 9 bases match TRBD2. With 4 bases clipped from V and 8 bases from J, the junction kept 6 bases outside the gene matches. The CDR3 has 14 amino acids. The germline V gene encodes CDR1 MGHDK and CDR2 SYGVNS. The CDR3 region is CASSGAGGVYEQFF. CDR3 bases: TGTGCCAGCAGTGGAGCGGGAGGAGTGTATGAGCAGTTCTTC.

This chain uses TRBV6-6 with TRBJ2-5; 7 positions agree with TRBD1. Germline CDR1 reads MNHNY; CDR2 reads SVGAGI (reference sequence). The CDR3 extends over 14 amino acids. V lost 6 bases, J lost 4 bases, and 8 bases stayed unmatched. The CDR3 region is CASRSTAGGETQYF. In DNA form, the CDR3 reads TGTGCCAGCAGGTCAACTGCAGGGGGAGAGACCCAGTACTTC.

The gene calls are TRBV7-2 and TRBJ2-1, with TRBD1 matching over 11 bases. Germline V gives CDR1 SGHTA, CDR2 FQGNSA. Trimming at V came to 1 base and at J to 2 bases, leaving 1 base not matched to a gene. CDR3 length: 16 residues. The CDR3 nucleotides read TGTGCCAGCAGCTTAGGGACAGGGGGCGCCTACAATGAGCAGTTCTTC. Protein product: CASSLGTGGAYNEQFF.

The chain employs TRBV7-3 and TRBJ1-6; weak D call: TRBD1 (5 bases). Trimming took 5 bases from V and 7 from J, leaving 9 bases between them. Per the germline V gene, CDR1 is SGHTA and CDR2 is FQGTGA. The CDR3 contains 13 residues. CDR3: CASSNGGNSPLHF. The CDR3 region has the DNA TGTGCCAGCAGCAATGGGGGGAATTCACCCCTCCACTTT.

This chain links TRBV30 with TRBJ2-3; a possible D gene is TRBD1 (5 bases). Between the trimmed V and J ends, which lost 0 bases and 2 bases, there was a span of 18 bases. Germline CDR1 is GTSNPN and CDR2 is SVGIG (reference sequence). The CDR3 is 17 residues long. The DNA of the CDR3 is TGTGCCTGGAGTGTAAAGACAGTCGGTTCCCTCACAGATACGCAGTATTTT. It yields the protein CAWSVKTVGSLTDTQYF.

A note on this clone: The junction shows a germline mismatch at one end, possibly a read error. The chain carries TRBV29-1 and TRBJ2-7, with 8 positions matching TRBD1. The CDR3 sequence is 13 residues long. Germline V gives CDR1 SQVTM, CDR2 ANQGSEA. The CDR3 loop reads CSYRDRLTYEQYF. The CDR3 bases are TGTAGCTACCGGGACAGGCTTACCTACGAGCAGTACTTC.

This clone has a count of ten or more. The same CDR3 is also encoded by other DNA sequences in this sample. The V call is TRBV4-1, the J call TRBJ2-2; D possibly corresponds to TRBD2 (6 bases). The CDR3 consists of 13 residues. Trimming left V 4 bases short and J 5 bases short, with 8 bases between. The V gene's germline CDR1 is MGHRA and CDR2 YSYEKL. CDR3 nucleotides: TGCGCCAGCAGCCCGGAGGGAACCGGGGAGCTGTTTTTT. Its protein product is CASSPEGTGELFF.

The rearrangement links TRBV11-2 to TRBJ1-4, with D tentatively TRBD1 (5 bases). In germline, CDR1 is SGHAT, CDR2 FQNNGV. The CDR3 totals 15 residues. Trimming took off 3 bases at V and 7 bases at J, with 15 bases between the two ends. The CDR3 region has the DNA TGTGCCAGCAGCTTTACGGGGGACGTTGGTGAAAAACTGTTTTTT. It encodes CASSFTGDVGEKLFF.

The CDR3 coding sequence is TGTGCCAGCTCACCCACCAAGCTGACAGGGTACGAAGCTTTCTTT. It specifies CASSPTKLTGYEAFF. J is TRBJ1-1 and V is TRBV18; 7 bases align to TRBD1. Per the germline V gene, CDR1 is KGHSH and CDR2 is LQKENI. The CDR3 consists of 15 residues. V lost 3 bases to trimming and J lost 8 bases; unmatched junction nucleotides: 12.

This chain connects TRBV10-3 to TRBJ2-7; D not resolved. The CDR3 totals 12 residues. The germline CDR1 and CDR2 sequences are ENHRY and SYGVKD. Trimming shortened V by 7 bases and J by 1 base, and 8 bases separated the two germline ends. The CDR3 DNA reads TGTGCCATCATGAGAGATTCCTACGAGCAGTACTTC. Amino acid sequence: CAIMRDSYEQYF.

V gene TRBV5-4 combines with J gene TRBJ1-1, with 9 bases fitting TRBD1. The V segment lost 5 bases and the J segment 4 bases; nucleotides outside the gene matches: 12. The CDR3 contains 16 residues. Per germline, CDR1 SGHNT and CDR2 YYREEE (reference sequence). The CDR3 sequence: CASRPGTGSWSTEAFF. The CDR3 DNA reads as TGTGCCAGCAGACCCGGGACAGGGAGCTGGAGCACTGAAGCTTTCTTT.

The chain couples TRBV5-5 to TRBJ1-6, with unresolved D. This CDR3 is built from 13 residues. V dropped 2 bases and J dropped 10 bases, with 10 bases sitting between them. CDR1 SGHKS and CDR2 YYEKEE come from the germline V gene (reference sequence). The CDR3 sequence: CASSLDTQSPLHF. CDR3 sequence (DNA): TGTGCCAGCAGCTTAGATACACAATCACCCCTCCACTTT.

The J gene is TRBJ1-1, the V gene TRBV5-1; 7 nucleotides align to TRBD1. With V trimmed by 0 bases and J by 1 base, 6 bases remained unmatched. Looked up from germline, CDR1 is SGHRS and CDR2 is YFSETQ. This CDR3 contains 16 residues. The CDR3 coding sequence is TGCGCCAGCAGCTTGGTGGGAGGACAGGCGAACACTGAAGCTTTCTTT. Its translation is CASSLVGGQANTEAFF.

The chain employs TRBV24-1 and TRBJ2-5, with D unresolved. The germline V gene has CDR1 KGHDR and CDR2 SFDVKD. There are 13 residues in the CDR3. V lost 5 bases and J 3 bases, leaving 9 bases between the germline ends. The CDR3 DNA reads as TGTGCCACCAGTGCGAGGTCGGAAGAGACCCAGTACTTC. Its protein is CATSARSEETQYF.

The rearrangement uses TRBV11-2 and TRBJ2-7; unclear D gene. V dropped 0 bases and J dropped 2 bases, with 5 bases sitting between them. Germline loops: CDR1 SGHAT, CDR2 FQNNGV. The CDR3 runs 13 residues. The CDR3 loop is CASSLEATYEQYF. The CDR3 region has the DNA TGTGCCAGCAGCTTAGAGGCAACCTACGAGCAGTACTTC.

The chain carries TRBV2 and TRBJ1-4; D possibly corresponds to TRBD1 (5 bases). V dropped 0 bases and J dropped 6 bases, with 11 bases sitting between them. The CDR3 contains 15 residues. Germline CDR1 is SNHLY and CDR2 is FYNNEI. CDR3 in DNA: TGTGCCAGCAGTGAAGCGCGTGGGGGGGATGAAAAACTGTTTTTT. Its translation is CASSEARGGDEKLFF.

The chain has TRBV2 and TRBJ1-5, with no clear D. The CDR3 has 15 amino acids. The germline V and J ends were trimmed by 3 bases and 2 bases, with 11 bases remaining between them. CDR1 is SNHLY and CDR2 is FYNNEI in the germline V gene. This CDR3 is CASSESTRGNQPQHF. CDR3 DNA: TGTGCCAGCAGTGAGTCGACGAGGGGCAATCAGCCCCAGCATTTT. Together with reference TRBV2 and TRBJ1-5, the CDR3 gives the full variable domain: EPEVTQTPSHQVTQMGQEVILRCVPISNHLYFYWYRQILGQKVEFLVSFYNNEISEKSEIFDDQFSVERPDGSNFTLKIRSTKLEDSAMYFCASSESTRGNQPQHFGDGTRLSIL.

A single count supports this clone. This rearrangement joins TRBV2 to TRBJ2-7; no definite D call. This CDR3 is built from 12 residues. The germline V gene has CDR1 SNHLY and CDR2 FYNNEI. Trimming removed 0 bases at V and 6 bases at J, with 6 bases between. The CDR3, as DNA: TGTGCCAGCAGTGAAGCCGTGGCCGAGCAGTACTTC. This gives the protein CASSEAVAEQYF.

Remarks on this clone: One junction end does not reproduce the germline sequence, and a read error may be involved. The chain joins TRBV5-1 to TRBJ2-1; possible D gene TRBD1, 6 bases. CDR1 SGHRS and CDR2 YFSETQ come from the germline V gene. The CDR3 is 14 residues long. The CDR3 nucleotides read TGCGCCAGCAGCTTGGGGACAGCTTTCAATCAGCAGTTCTTC. This translates into CASSLGTAFNQQFF.

The chain has TRBV30 and TRBJ2-7, with D possibly TRBD1 on 6 matching bases. Looked up from germline, CDR1 is GTSNPN and CDR2 is SVGIG (reference sequence). The CDR3 is 13 residues long. V gave up 3 bases and J gave up 2 bases, with 11 bases separating them. This CDR3 is CAWRLQGAYEQYF. In nucleotides, the CDR3 is TGTGCCTGGAGGCTACAGGGTGCCTACGAGCAGTACTTC.

V and J are TRBV5-1 and TRBJ2-2; TRBD1 matches 7 bases. The CDR3 is 14 amino acids. With V trimmed by 0 bases and J by 7 bases, 3 bases remained unmatched. The germline V gene encodes CDR1 SGHRS and CDR2 YFSETQ. The CDR3 bases are TGCGCCAGCAGCTTGGGCCAGGGGGTCGGGGAGCTGTTTTTT. It translates to CASSLGQGVGELFF.

V usage is TRBV29-1 and J usage is TRBJ1-2; 8 positions agree with TRBD1. The V gene end was trimmed by 3 bases and the J gene end by 6 bases; junction bases not matched to a gene: 3. This CDR3 is built from 12 residues. Germline CDR1 is SQVTM and CDR2 is ANQGSEA. The CDR3 DNA follows: TGCAGCGTTGACGCAGGGGGCAATGGCTACACCTTC. It translates to CSVDAGGNGYTF.

V gene TRBV29-1 combines with J gene TRBJ2-3; possible D gene TRBD1, 5 bases. This CDR3 contains 12 residues. Germline V gene lookup returns CDR1 SQVTM and CDR2 ANQGSEA. V was pared by 6 bases and J by 3 bases, with 10 bases between. The CDR3 DNA sequence: TGCAGCGTCCAGGGTCCGACAGATACGCAGTATTTT. Translation: CSVQGPTDTQYF.